This paragraph covers one T cell receptor (beta chain) sequence. This sample was taken from a study of shared T cell receptors in the human thymus. Sequencing used immunoSEQ multiplex PCR; TCRdb keeps in-frame clones, though not all of them. There are about 730,000 clones in the sample; 80% to 90% occur only once, and approximately 0.01% lies in the top ten. CDR1 is ENHRY and CDR2 is SYGVKD in the germline V gene. This CDR3 comprises 15 residues. Trimming stripped 11 bases from V and 0 bases from J, with 17 bases between. The same sample was also used in a study of human thymus T cells. That work adds: The donor group consisted of healthy Finnish infants who were having corrective surgery for congenital heart defects. During corrective heart surgery, resections were taken, and the thymus tissue came from them. Gene usage (both V and J) appeared biased in thymic and blood repertoires. Unrelated people showed highly overlapping thymic repertoires, related research reported.

This clonotype originated in a girl younger than two with a congenital heart defect. The gene calls are TRBV10-3 and TRBJ2-1, with D tentatively TRBD2 (7 bases). The sequenced sample was thymocytes. The CDR3 nucleotides are TGTGCCGTCCGGGCCGGGGGGCACTCCTACAATGAGCAGTTCTTC. As protein: CAVRAGGHSYNEQFF.